Presented here are 29 T cell receptor beta chains from one specimen sequenced in a study of T cell responses to AZD1222 COVID-19 vaccine. The assay was immunoSEQ multiplex PCR, and TCRdb's table has in-frame clones only and misses some. The sample lists about 94,000 clones, 70% to 90% occurring once. The sample was peripheral blood, taken on day 0 of AZD1222 vaccination. The receptors were gathered from an adult in good health.

The V gene is TRBV19, the J gene TRBJ1-1; D not certain. Trimming cost V 6 bases and J 2 bases, with 13 bases left between them. CDR1 is LNHDA and CDR2 is SQIVND in the germline V gene (reference sequence). The length of the CDR3 is 14 residues. This CDR3 reads CASRTSLKNTEAFF. CDR3 in DNA: TGTGCCAGTAGGACGTCTCTAAAAAACACTGAAGCTTTCTTT.

The chain couples TRBV4-2 to TRBJ1-4; 8 bases map to TRBD1. Germline CDR1 LGHNA, CDR2 YNFKEQ. This CDR3 is built from 16 residues. Trimming cost V 0 bases and J 5 bases; bases outside gene matches: 5. CDR3 in amino acids: CASSQDYRGVNEKLFF. CDR3 nucleotide sequence: TGTGCCAGCAGCCAAGACTACAGGGGGGTCAATGAAAAACTGTTTTTT.

The gene calls are TRBV2 and TRBJ1-2; perhaps TRBD1 as D (5 bases). The length of the CDR3 is 14 residues. From germline, CDR1 is SNHLY and CDR2 FYNNEI. V lost 1 base to trimming and J lost 8 bases, with 14 bases between them. The DNA for the CDR3 is TGTGCCAGCAGTGAAGGTGGCAGGGTAGAGGGCTACACCTTC. Translating gives CASSEGGRVEGYTF.

This rearrangement joins TRBV9 to TRBJ2-1, with 7 nucleotides matching TRBD2. The J segment lost 4 bases and the V segment lost 4 bases, leaving 8 bases of the junction unmatched. The CDR3 is 15 amino acids. Germline V gene sequence: CDR1 SGDLS, CDR2 YYNGEE. Here the CDR3 reads CASSPEQRGYNEQFF. The CDR3 DNA is TGTGCCAGCAGCCCCGAGCAGCGGGGATACAATGAGCAGTTCTTC.

The chain uses TRBV27 and TRBJ2-7; D is possibly TRBD1 (6 bases). V lost 5 bases, J lost 0 bases, and 17 bases lay in between. The germline CDR1 and CDR2 sequences are MNHEY and SMNVEV (reference sequence). There are 16 residues in the CDR3. The CDR3 region has the DNA TGTGCCAGCAGTCTAAGTGGTGGGACACCCTCCTACGAGCAGTACTTC. Translated: CASSLSGGTPSYEQYF.

This chain connects TRBV9 to TRBJ2-1; 11 bases are a match to TRBD2. Looked up from germline, CDR1 is SGDLS and CDR2 is YYNGEE. Trimming took 0 bases from V and 5 from J; bases not matched to a gene: 10. The CDR3 totals 18 residues. This CDR3 reads CASSVGLVGTSGDNEQFF. In DNA, the CDR3 is TGTGCCAGCAGCGTAGGACTGGTGGGGACTAGCGGAGACAATGAGCAGTTCTTC.

The gene calls are TRBV4-1 and TRBJ1-1, with a tentative D call TRBD1 (6 bases). The CDR3 consists of 13 residues. The ends were cut back, 4 bases at V and 3 bases at J, with 9 bases in the middle. Per the germline V gene, CDR1 is MGHRA and CDR2 is YSYEKL. The CDR3 DNA reads as TGCGCCAGCAGCCCTAGGGGGGACACTGAAGCTTTCTTT. Residues: CASSPRGDTEAFF.

V usage is TRBV5-1 and J usage is TRBJ2-3; D call uncertain. Germline V gives CDR1 SGHRS, CDR2 YFSETQ. This CDR3 comprises 14 residues. Between the trimmed V and J ends, which lost 0 bases and 8 bases, there was a span of 13 bases. The DNA of the CDR3 is TGCGCCAGCAGCTTGGATACGCTGGATGGTACGCAGTATTTT. Translation: CASSLDTLDGTQYF.

The chain links TRBV9 to TRBJ2-1; a weak D match, TRBD2 (6 bases). V was clipped by 4 bases and J by 5 bases, with 16 bases between them. The CDR3 loop spans 15 amino acids. CDR1 SGDLS and CDR2 YYNGEE come from the germline V gene. The CDR3 loop is CASSPRDSVHNEQFF. The DNA of the CDR3 is TGTGCCAGCAGCCCCCGGGACTCCGTCCACAATGAGCAGTTCTTC.

This clone came up once. This rearrangement joins TRBV30 to TRBJ1-5; D might be TRBD1 (5 bases). Trimming took 2 bases from V and 6 from J, leaving 8 bases between them. In germline, CDR1 is GTSNPN, CDR2 SVGIG (reference sequence). CDR3 length: 12 amino acids. The CDR3 here is CAWSSGGQPQHF. The CDR3 region has the DNA TGTGCCTGGAGTTCCGGGGGTCAGCCCCAGCATTTT. The full variable domain, its missing parts supplied by reference TRBV30 and TRBJ1-5, is SQTIHQWPATLVQPVGSPLSLECTVEGTSNPNLYWYRQAAGRGLQLLFYSVGIGQISSEVPQNLSASRPQDRQFILSSKKLLLSDSGFYLCAWSSGGQPQHFGDGTRLSIL.

V usage is TRBV29-1 and J usage is TRBJ2-7; 7 bases fit TRBD1. V lost 6 bases and J lost 2; bases outside the gene matches: 7. The CDR3 runs to 13 residues. CDR1 SQVTM and CDR2 ANQGSEA come from the germline V gene. The CDR3 DNA follows: TGCAGCGTCTTGGACAGGTCCACCTACGAGCAGTACTTC. It encodes CSVLDRSTYEQYF.

The V call is TRBV5-1, the J call TRBJ1-4, with D uncertain. Germline assignment: CDR1 SGHRS and CDR2 YFSETQ. CDR3 length: 14 residues. With 0 bases removed from V and 8 bases from J, the gap between germline ends came to 11 bases. The CDR3 DNA is TGCGCCAGCAGCTTGGAAGGGAAACCCGAAAAACTGTTTTTT. This encodes CASSLEGKPEKLFF.

The chain is built from TRBV25-1 and TRBJ1-6; 9 bases agree with TRBD1. V shed 6 bases and J 9 bases; nucleotides not matched to a gene: 6. CDR1 is MGHDK and CDR2 is SYGVNS in the germline V gene. The length of the CDR3 is 14 residues. The CDR3 bases are TGTGCCAGCAGCCCGGGACAGGGTTTTTCACCCCTCCACTTT. It codes for CASSPGQGFSPLHF.

This chain joins TRBV10-3 and TRBJ2-7; TRBD1 or TRBD2 may be the D gene (5 bases each). Germline V gene lookup returns CDR1 ENHRY and CDR2 SYGVKD. Trimming removed 10 bases at V and 4 bases at J, with 11 bases between. The CDR3 covers 11 residues. The chain's CDR3 is CATLGEYEQYF. The CDR3, as DNA: TGTGCCACCTTGGGGGAATACGAGCAGTACTTC.

The J gene is TRBJ2-7, the V gene TRBV6-5; 9 positions agree with TRBD2. Germline V gives CDR1 MNHEY, CDR2 SVGAGI. The V gene end was trimmed by 6 bases and the J gene end by 0 bases; junction bases not matched to a gene: 6. This CDR3 comprises 15 residues. CDR3 sequence (DNA): TGTGCCAGCAGCCCGACTAGCGGCAGCTCCTACGAGCAGTACTTC. Amino acid sequence: CASSPTSGSSYEQYF.

The rearrangement links TRBV15 to TRBJ1-4, with D perhaps matching TRBD1 (5 bases). CDR3 length equals 16 residues. Trimming pared 3 bases from V and 5 bases from J, leaving 16 bases between. Germline lookup yields CDR1 LNHNV and CDR2 YYDKDF (reference sequence). The CDR3 protein is CATSRADSNPNEKLFF. CDR3 nucleotides: TGTGCCACCAGCAGGGCAGACAGCAATCCGAATGAAAAACTGTTTTTT.

The chain is built from TRBV12-3 or TRBV12-4 and TRBJ1-1; the D is unclear. There are 13 residues in the CDR3. Trimming left V 4 bases short and J 7 bases short, with 13 bases between. The CDR3 spells CASSSPPFFEAFF. CDR3 sequence (DNA): TGTGCCAGCAGTTCTCCCCCATTTTTTGAAGCTTTCTTT.

This chain links TRBV7-3 with TRBJ2-2, with D unresolved. Per the germline V gene, CDR1 is SGHTA and CDR2 is FQGTGA. The CDR3 extends over 13 amino acids. The V and J ends lost 2 bases and 7 bases respectively, with 8 bases between them. As DNA, the CDR3 is TGTGCCAGCAGCTTAGACAACCGCGGGGAGCTGTTTTTT. It translates to CASSLDNRGELFF. The whole variable domain, filled in from reference TRBV7-3 and TRBJ2-2, reads GAGVSQTPSNKVTEKGKYVELRCDPISGHTALYWYRQSLGQGPEFLIYFQGTGAADDSGLPNDRFFAVRPEGSVSTLKIQRTERGDSAVYLCASSLDNRGELFFGEGSRLTVL.

The chain links TRBV5-6 to TRBJ2-3; 8 nucleotides align to TRBD1. V was clipped by 1 base and J by 0 bases; unmatched bases: 10. The CDR3 runs to 18 residues. Germline CDR1 and CDR2: SGHDT and YYEEEE. CDR3 sequence (DNA): TGTGCCAGCAGCTTGCCACAGGGGGACCTCCTTAGCACAGATACGCAGTATTTT. This encodes CASSLPQGDLLSTDTQYF. Full variable domain (missing parts from reference TRBV5-6 and TRBJ2-3): DAGVTQSPTHLIKTRGQQVTLRCSPKSGHDTVSWYQQALGQGPQFIFQYYEEEERQRGNFPDRFSGHQFPNYSSELNVNALLLGDSALYLCASSLPQGDLLSTDTQYFGPGTRLTVL.

The table lists this clone with a count of one. The rearrangement uses TRBV6-1 and TRBJ1-1; D is uncertain. V gave up 5 bases and J gave up 2 bases, with 12 bases separating them. Germline lookup yields CDR1 MNHNS and CDR2 SASEGT. This CDR3 spans 14 amino acids. The CDR3 is CASSPDTPNTEAFF. CDR3 nucleotides: TGTGCCAGCAGTCCCGATACGCCCAACACTGAAGCTTTCTTT.

In its sample, this clone was seen a few times. The chain uses TRBV5-1 and TRBJ1-1; D is ambiguous. The germline V gene encodes CDR1 SGHRS and CDR2 YFSETQ. CDR3 length: 14 residues. Trimming cost V 0 bases and J 1 base, with 7 bases left between them. The CDR3: CASSLVQANTEAFF. The CDR3, as DNA: TGCGCCAGCAGCTTGGTTCAGGCGAACACTGAAGCTTTCTTT. Looking up the rest from reference TRBV5-1 and TRBJ1-1 gives the full variable domain: KAGVTQTPRYLIKTRGQQVTLSCSPISGHRSVSWYQQTPGQGLQFLFEYFSETQRNKGNFPGRFSGRQFSNSRSEMNVSTLELGDSALYLCASSLVQANTEAFFGQGTRLTVV.

The chain couples TRBV19 to TRBJ1-5; 10 bases are shared with TRBD1. The CDR3 sequence is 16 residues long. Germline V gene sequence: CDR1 LNHDA, CDR2 SQIVND (reference sequence). V shed 6 bases, J shed 0 bases, and the junction held 5 bases outside the gene matches. For the CDR3, the DNA is TGTGCCAGTAGAAGACAGGGGGCGAATAGCAATCAGCCCCAGCATTTT. Translated, it gives CASRRQGANSNQPQHF.

This sequence joins TRBV30 and TRBJ1-4; D is ambiguous. V was clipped by 1 base and J by 0 bases, with 9 bases between them. The CDR3 runs to 15 residues. Germline V gives CDR1 GTSNPN, CDR2 SVGIG (reference sequence). DNA of the CDR3: TGTGCCTGGAGTGGGGGATTTGCAACTAATGAAAAACTGTTTTTT. Translated, it gives CAWSGGFATNEKLFF.

The V gene is TRBV5-1, the J gene TRBJ1-1; D possibly corresponds to TRBD1 (6 bases). Germline V CDR1 and CDR2: SGHRS, YFSETQ. The CDR3 sequence is 15 residues long. Trimming cost V 4 bases and J 3 bases, with 16 bases left between them. The CDR3 sequence: CASSGLQGEYTEAFF. The CDR3 region has the DNA TGCGCCAGCAGCGGCCTACAGGGCGAGTACACTGAAGCTTTCTTT.

This chain joins TRBV28 and TRBJ2-3, with a possible D match to TRBD2 (6 bases). The CDR3 totals 15 residues. Germline V lookup: CDR1 MDHEN, CDR2 SYDVKM. With 3 bases removed from V and 0 bases from J, the gap between germline ends came to 10 bases. The CDR3 spells CASSLSRGSTDTQYF. CDR3 nucleotides: TGTGCCAGCAGTTTGTCCCGGGGGAGCACAGATACGCAGTATTTT.

This chain connects TRBV10-3 to TRBJ1-3, with 7 bases fitting TRBD1. The CDR3 has 17 residues. The V gene's germline CDR1 is ENHRY and CDR2 SYGVKD. J gave up 4 bases and V 4 bases, and 13 bases lay outside the gene matches. This CDR3 is CAISASGTEAAGNTIYF. CDR3 in DNA: TGTGCCATCAGTGCATCCGGGACAGAGGCCGCCGGAAACACCATATATTTT.

A word on this clone: At the DNA level, this CDR3 is encoded by other sequences in the same sample as well. The chain links TRBV30 to TRBJ1-2; D is ambiguous. Trimming stripped 3 bases from V and 5 bases from J, with 10 bases between. This CDR3 spans 12 amino acids. Germline assignment: CDR1 GTSNPN and CDR2 SVGIG (reference sequence). CDR3 sequence (DNA): TGTGCCTGGAGCGGGGTTGGGTATGGCTACACCTTC. Encoded protein: CAWSGVGYGYTF.

This chain links TRBV27 with TRBJ1-2; D is ambiguous. The CDR3 totals 13 residues. CDR1 MNHEY and CDR2 SMNVEV come from the germline V gene (reference sequence). Trimming shortened V by 5 bases and J by 1 base, and 8 bases separated the two germline ends. This chain's CDR3 is CASSERSNYGYTF. The CDR3 nucleotides are TGTGCCAGCAGTGAGAGGAGTAACTATGGCTACACCTTC.

The chain uses TRBV30 and TRBJ1-2; 9 bases agree with TRBD1. Per the germline V gene, CDR1 is GTSNPN and CDR2 is SVGIG (reference sequence). V was pared by 2 bases and J by 4 bases, with 2 bases of the junction left unmatched. This CDR3 has 13 amino acids. The DNA for the CDR3 is TGTGCCTGGAGTAGACAGGGGGGCTATGGCTACACCTTC. This codes for CAWSRQGGYGYTF. Supplemented by reference TRBV30 and TRBJ1-2, the full variable domain reads SQTIHQWPATLVQPVGSPLSLECTVEGTSNPNLYWYRQAAGRGLQLLFYSVGIGQISSEVPQNLSASRPQDRQFILSSKKLLLSDSGFYLCAWSRQGGYGYTFGSGTRLTVV.